This T cell receptor (beta chain) came from a study of blood T cell repertoires in COVID-19. About the study: Italy, Spain and the United States were the sources of the convalescent and acute COVID-19 samples.

Clinical history as reported by participants underpinned cohort assignment. CDR3 length equals 16 residues. As handled by the study authors: Amplification with reference gene primers provided the estimates of nucleated cell counts. Repertoires were generated with immunoSEQ multiplex PCR, while TCRdb's copy carries only in-frame clones and drops some. V and J calls and clone size follow that table, whereas D and trimming were derived from the DNA. Among around 290,000 clones, around nine tenths were seen once, and the ten largest hold around 2.4%. The sequencing input was PBMCs or T cells enriched from blood (not recorded which). The chain combines TRBV21-1 with TRBJ2-7; the DNA was not compared with TRBD1, the D call given in the table. TRBV21-1 corresponds to a pseudogene. The origin of this receptor is a woman in her late teens or twenties who had recovered from COVID-19. The CDR3 reads CASSKMVRVGAYEQYF. The CDR3 nucleotides are TGTGCCAGCAGCAAGATGGTAAGGGTAGGGGCTTACGAGCAGTACTTC.